This T cell receptor beta chain comes out of a study of identical twins. TCRdb itself ran the 5' RACE reads through MiXCR, one entry per CDR3 protein. Here the sample spans some 500,000 distinct CDR3 sequences, roughly a fifth being singletons. Only a few counts were recorded for this clonotype. Trimming stripped 7 bases from V and 8 bases from J, with 9 bases between. Germline CDR1 and CDR2: SQVTM and ANQGSEA. The CDR3 consists of 10 residues. A further study also used this sample, focusing on T cells expressing NK-cell markers. From that study: One observes that, in several donors, these clonotypes were also the leading ones within the CD3+CD56-NKG2C+ fraction.

The TCR originated in a woman aged 18-29 years in good health. The rearrangement uses TRBV29-1 and TRBJ2-1; tentative D call: TRBD2 (5 bases). The sequenced material came from CD4+ T cells sorted from blood. The CDR3 nucleotides are TGCAGCGCGGGATCGGATGAGCAGTTCTTC. Translating it yields CSAGSDEQFF.